These 22 T cell receptor beta chains originate from one sample sequenced in a study of regulatory T cells in long-lasting Graves disease. Stated time point: newly diagnosed GD, antithyroid drugs for less than 3 months. PBMC-extracted RNA yielded the TCR library. Construction of TCR beta libraries relied on iRepertoire HTBI primers and on Arm-PCR targeting CDR3 regions. Each CDR3 protein is one row after TCRdb ran MiXCR on the multiplex PCR reads. Of 450,000 to 600,000 distinct CDR3 sequences in the sample, about 17% were seen once. These data were also reused for a study on T cells in Graves' hyperthyroidism and ophthalmopathy.

Sequencing was performed on peripheral blood mononuclear cells (PBMCs), taken at new diagnosis, from a patient treated with antithyroid drugs. These receptors originate from a man aged 35 to 55 with Graves disease.

This clonotype occurred many times. The V call is TRBV20-1, the J call TRBJ2-1, with D possibly being TRBD2 (5 bases). This CDR3 has 12 amino acids. Per the germline V gene, CDR1 is DFQATT and CDR2 is SNEGSKA (reference sequence). The CDR3 DNA sequence: TGCGGGAGCGGAAGCTCCTACAATGAGCAGTTCTTC. This sequence encodes CGSGSSYNEQFF.

This clonotype appeared many times. This chain links TRBV20-1 with TRBJ2-3; 8 positions match TRBD2. This CDR3 region has 14 residues. Trimming removed 4 bases from V and 5 bases from J; junction bases left unmatched: 8. CDR1 and CDR2 (germline): DFQATT, SNEGSKA (reference sequence). The CDR3 sequence: CSANKAGEGDTQYF. The CDR3 DNA follows: TGCAGTGCTAACAAAGCGGGAGAGGGAGATACGCAGTATTTT.

The table lists this clonotype with a few counts. The rearrangement joins TRBV19 to TRBJ1-2, with unresolved D. The V end lost 0 bases, the J end lost 4 bases, and 15 bases lay between the germline ends. CDR1 is LNHDA and CDR2 is SQIVND in the germline V gene (reference sequence). The CDR3 is 16 amino acids. CDR3 sequence (DNA): TGTGCCAGTAGTATAGATACGGGGAGACGGGTCTATGGCTACACCTTC. Translating it yields CASSIDTGRRVYGYTF.

The sample holds a few counts of this clonotype. This chain uses TRBV12-5 with TRBJ2-6; D ambiguous. Per the germline V gene, CDR1 is LGHNT and CDR2 is FRNRAP. The V and J ends lost 0 bases and 1 base respectively, with 4 bases between them. The CDR3 runs 15 residues. The DNA for the CDR3 is TGTGCTAGTGGTTTGGTTATATCTGGGGCCAACGTCCTGACTTTC. Protein sequence: CASGLVISGANVLTF. Full variable domain (missing parts from reference TRBV12-5 and TRBJ2-6): DARVTQTPRHKVTEMGQEVTMRCQPILGHNTVFWYRQTMMQGLELLAYFRNRAPLDDSGMPKDRFSAEMPDATLATLKIQPSEPRDSAVYFCASGLVISGANVLTFGAGSRLTVL.

CDR3 in amino acids: CASSYEAGDSYNEQFF. CDR3 coding DNA: TGTGCCAGCAGTTACGAGGCGGGGGACTCCTACAATGAGCAGTTCTTC. The chain employs TRBV6-5 and TRBJ2-1; 7 bases are shared with TRBD2. The CDR3 is 16 amino acids. The ends lost 2 bases at V and 0 bases at J; junction bases unmatched: 4. The germline CDR1 and CDR2 sequences are MNHEY and SVGAGI.

This clonotype was recorded a few times. The V and J genes are TRBV24-1 and TRBJ2-3, with 8 bases identical to TRBD1. Germline CDR1 KGHDR, CDR2 SFDVKD. Trimming removed 6 bases from V and 2 bases from J; junction bases left unmatched: 6. This CDR3 is built from 15 residues. CDR3 bases: TGTGCCACCAGTAGGCGACAGGGGAACACAGATACGCAGTATTTT. Translation gives CATSRRQGNTDTQYF.

In this sample, this clonotype turned up a few times. This sequence may be a read error, since a much larger clone differs from it by one base. The chain combines TRBV2 with TRBJ1-2; D unresolved. CDR1 is SNHLY, CDR2 FYNNEI, per germline. This CDR3 region has 16 residues. CDR3 sequence reads: CVSRSPGRHTNYGYTF. The CDR3 bases are TGTGTCAGCAGATCCCCTGGGAGGCACACTAACTATGGCTACACCTTC.

The V gene is TRBV10-2, the J gene TRBJ2-7, with 15 bases that match TRBD2. Looked up from germline, CDR1 is WSHSY and CDR2 is SAAADI. The V and J ends lost 4 bases and 12 bases, in that order; junction bases with no gene match: 7. The CDR3 has 14 residues. CDR3 DNA sequence: TGCGCCAGCAGTGTCACCGGGACTAGCGGGAGGCTGTACTTC. Translating gives CASSVTGTSGRLYF.

The chain employs TRBV18 and TRBJ1-2; a weak D match, TRBD1 (5 bases). The CDR3 has 15 residues. Per germline, CDR1 KGHSH and CDR2 LQKENI. The germline V and J ends were trimmed by 0 bases and 1 base, with 9 bases remaining between them. In DNA form, the CDR3 reads TGTGCCAGCTCACCACCTGGGGCTCTTAACTATGGCTACACCTTC. It specifies CASSPPGALNYGYTF.

This clonotype was counted between two and nine times. The chain couples TRBV7-9 to TRBJ2-7; tentative D call: TRBD1 (6 bases). The germline V gene encodes CDR1 SEHNR and CDR2 FQNEAQ (reference sequence). The CDR3 is 16 residues long. V lost 1 base and J lost 0, with 13 bases in between. The CDR3 bases are TGTGCCAGCAGCTTAGTAGTCAGGGACATCTCCTACGAGCAGTACTTC. It encodes CASSLVVRDISYEQYF.

In this sample, this clonotype turned up many times. This chain connects TRBV30 to TRBJ2-3; TRBD1 aligns across 7 bases. Germline trimming cut 5 bases from V and 2 bases from J; bases unmatched to any gene: 10. The CDR3 consists of 15 residues. The germline V gene encodes CDR1 GTSNPN and CDR2 SVGIG (reference sequence). CDR3 sequence reads: CAWSHGRGITDTQYF. Written as DNA, the CDR3 is TGTGCCTGGTCCCACGGCAGGGGGATCACAGATACGCAGTATTTT.

The chain links TRBV5-6 to TRBJ2-2; tentative D call: TRBD1 (6 bases). Germline loops: CDR1 SGHDT, CDR2 YYEEEE. The ends were cut back, 6 bases at V and 6 bases at J, with 9 bases in the middle. The CDR3 length is 12 residues. The CDR3: CASTSGAGELFF. In nucleotides, the CDR3 is TGTGCCAGCACCTCAGGGGCCGGGGAGCTGTTTTTT.

This clonotype was counted at least ten times. The genes are TRBV7-9 and TRBJ2-1, with 14 nucleotides matching TRBD2. CDR3 length: 16 residues. Germline V gene sequence: CDR1 SEHNR, CDR2 FQNEAQ (reference sequence). V lost 7 bases, J lost 5 bases, and 7 bases stayed unmatched. CDR3 bases: TGTGCCAGCACCCCTGGGACTAGCGGGAGAAACAATGAGCAGTTCTTC. Amino acid sequence: CASTPGTSGRNNEQFF.

A few counts support this clonotype. V and J are TRBV27 and TRBJ1-1; the D is unclear. Germline CDR1 and CDR2: MNHEY and SMNVEV (reference sequence). Trimming pared 1 base from V and 6 bases from J, leaving 15 bases between. The CDR3 consists of 15 residues. In nucleotides, the CDR3 is TGTGCCAGCAGTTTATACCACCCCCGGAGGGCTGAAGCTTTCTTT. Translating it yields CASSLYHPRRAEAFF.

This clonotype showed up just a few times. The gene calls are TRBV9 and TRBJ2-1, with D possibly TRBD2 on 6 matching bases. The CDR3 contains 16 residues. V lost 0 bases to trimming and J lost 6 bases, with 16 bases between them. From germline, CDR1 is SGDLS and CDR2 YYNGEE. Here the CDR3 DNA reads TGTGCCAGCAGCGTAGATTCAGGACTAATATCCAATGAGCAGTTCTTC. It specifies CASSVDSGLISNEQFF.

This clonotype was observed many times. The chain couples TRBV7-9 to TRBJ1-3; D gene ambiguous. Germline V gives CDR1 SEHNR, CDR2 FQNEAQ (reference sequence). The CDR3 loop spans 15 amino acids. Trimming cost V 5 bases and J 3 bases, with 14 bases left between them. The DNA for the CDR3 is TGTGCCAGCAGCGTAAGAGGTACAGTTGGAAACACCATATATTTT. Residues: CASSVRGTVGNTIYF.

This clonotype has at least ten counts. The CDR3 loop reads CASSQGARYQETQYF. In nucleotides, the CDR3 is TGTGCCAGCAGCCAAGGGGCGCGGTACCAAGAGACCCAGTACTTC. V usage is TRBV3-1 and J usage is TRBJ2-5; no reliable D call. CDR3 length equals 15 residues. Germline CDR1 LGHDT, CDR2 YNNKEL (reference sequence). With 1 base removed from V and 0 bases from J, the gap between germline ends came to 9 bases.

This clonotype was seen many times. One end of the junction does not line up with germline, which may come from a read error. This sequence joins TRBV6-2 or TRBV6-3 and TRBJ2-1, with D perhaps being TRBD1 or TRBD2 (5 bases each). CDR3 size: 13 residues. Germline V gene sequence: CDR1 MNHEY, CDR2 SVGEGT. As DNA, the CDR3 is TGTGCCAGCAGTCCACATCCCGGGACGGGCCGCGTCTTC. Residues: CASSPHPGTGRVF.

This clonotype was seen at least ten times. This sequence joins TRBV2 and TRBJ2-1; D unclear. CDR1 is SNHLY and CDR2 is FYNNEI in the germline V gene. The CDR3 extends over 13 amino acids. Trimming left V 4 bases short and J 5 bases short, with 9 bases between. The CDR3: CASSGPSDNEQFF. DNA of the CDR3: TGTGCCAGCAGTGGCCCATCGGACAATGAGCAGTTCTTC.

This clonotype was counted many times. The chain links TRBV14 to TRBJ2-1; D remains unclear. Germline lookup yields CDR1 SGHDN and CDR2 FVKESK. The ends were cut back, 0 bases at V and 9 bases at J, with 6 bases in the middle. This CDR3 spans 12 amino acids. In DNA, the CDR3 is TGTGCCAGCAGCCAAGATGAGGTTGAGCAGTTCTTC. This sequence encodes CASSQDEVEQFF.

Remarks on this clonotype: A much larger clone differs from this one at a single base, so this may be a read error. The rearrangement links TRBV3-1 to TRBJ2-5; 8 nucleotides agree with TRBD2. CDR3 length: 14 residues. CDR1 is LGHDT, CDR2 YNNKEL, per germline (reference sequence). The CDR3 loop is CASSHSGAQGTQYF. The CDR3 DNA reads as TGTGCCAGCAGTCATAGCGGGGCACAAGGGACCCAGTACTTC.

The chain has TRBV19 and TRBJ1-2; D remains ambiguous. The germline V gene has CDR1 LNHDA and CDR2 SQIVND (reference sequence). CDR3 length equals 14 residues. The V end was cut by 3 bases, the J end by 4 bases, with 12 bases between. The CDR3 is CASSIGGDGYGYTF. The CDR3 region has the DNA TGTGCCAGTAGTATTGGAGGAGACGGCTATGGCTACACCTTC.